The 16 T cell receptor beta chains reported below all come from one sample, sequenced in a study of glioma-infiltrating T cells. Amplification of TCR alpha and beta CDR3 regions from RNA used iRepertoire nested multiplex PCR. From the multiplex PCR reads, TCRdb called clonotypes with MiXCR, one entry per CDR3 protein. The sample holds a few hundred thousand distinct CDR3 sequences, around 45% seen once. The specimen sequenced was glioma tissue, nonneoplastic brain tissue, or PBMCs (not recorded which). All receptors derive from a human donor with low-grade glioma or glioblastoma, undergoing nonglioma brain surgery, or in good health (not recorded which).

In the case of this clonotype: Given a much more abundant clone one base away, this may be a read error. This chain uses TRBV6-1 with TRBJ1-3, with D uncertain. CDR1 MNHNS and CDR2 SASEGT come from the germline V gene. This CDR3 region has 15 residues. The CDR3 bases are TGTGCCAGCAGGGAACAAGCGCTCTCTGCAAACACCATATATTTT. Residues: CASREQALSANTIYF.

The chain uses TRBV19 and TRBJ2-1; TRBD2 is a possible D gene (6 bases). Trimming pared 3 bases from V and 9 bases from J, leaving 12 bases between. The CDR3 covers 13 residues. Germline CDR1 and CDR2: LNHDA and SQIVND (reference sequence). The DNA for the CDR3 is TGTGCCAGTAGTATTCCTAGCGAGGGTGAGCAGTTCTTC. This codes for CASSIPSEGEQFF. The full variable domain, its missing parts supplied by reference TRBV19 and TRBJ2-1, is DGGITQSPKYLFRKEGQNVTLSCEQNLNHDAMYWYRQDPGQGLRLIYYSQIVNDFQKGDIAEGYSVSREKKESFPLTVTSAQKNPTAFYLCASSIPSEGEQFFGPGTRLTVL.

This clonotype has a count of ten or more. The CDR3, as DNA: TGTGCCAGCAGTTACCGGGGATCCTACAATGAGCAGTTCTTC. Protein sequence: CASSYRGSYNEQFF. This chain connects TRBV6-6 to TRBJ2-1; D may be TRBD2 (5 bases). Trimming removed 2 bases from V and 1 base from J, with 6 bases in between. The CDR3 sequence is 14 residues long. Germline V gene sequence: CDR1 MNHNY, CDR2 SVGAGI (reference sequence).

Concerning this clonotype: This may be a read error, as it is one base from a much larger clone. This sequence joins TRBV27 and TRBJ2-7; D ambiguous. Germline CDR1 and CDR2: MNHEY and SMNVEV (reference sequence). The CDR3 loop spans 15 amino acids. CDR3 nucleotide sequence: TGTGCCAGTCAACTCCGGGCAGGCTTACACTACGAGCAGTGCTTC. Its translation: CASQLRAGLHYEQCF.

This clonotype was seen many times. V gene TRBV2 combines with J gene TRBJ1-2; D unclear. The CDR3 consists of 13 residues. Germline V gene data show CDR1 as SNHLY and CDR2 as FYNNEI. The V gene lost 4 bases and the J gene lost 2 bases, with 8 bases spanning the gap. CDR3 sequence: CASSVGINYGYTF. As DNA, the CDR3 is TGTGCCAGCAGTGTTGGTATCAACTATGGCTACACCTTC.

Concerning this clonotype: This may stem from a read error, because a much larger clone lies one nucleotide away. The rearrangement links TRBV7-2 to TRBJ2-5; the D gene is possibly TRBD2 (5 bases). Germline CDR1 SGHTA, CDR2 FQGNSA. V was clipped by 4 bases and J by 5 bases, with 11 bases between them. The CDR3 has 13 residues. CDR3 protein: CASSSIAFETQYF. The CDR3 DNA sequence: TGTGCCAGCAGCTCCATAGCGTTTGAGACCCAGTACTTC.

The chain combines TRBV10-3 with TRBJ2-4, with D unclear. This CDR3 has 14 amino acids. Germline V gene data show CDR1 as ENHRY and CDR2 as SYGVKD. V was pared by 0 bases and J by 8 bases, with 11 bases between. CDR3 sequence reads: CAISESVGSYIQYF. Written as DNA, the CDR3 is TGTGCCATCAGTGAGTCGGTAGGGTCGTACATTCAGTACTTC.

About this clonotype itself: Relative to the germline gene, one junction end is altered; a read error may explain this. The chain combines TRBV6-6 with TRBJ2-5; D is possibly TRBD2 (7 bases). The CDR3 has 14 amino acids. The V gene's germline CDR1 is MNHNY and CDR2 SVGAGI (reference sequence). CDR3 nucleotide sequence: TGTGCCATCAGTGAGGGGGGGCTGGGTGAGACCCAGTACTTC. It encodes CAISEGGLGETQYF.

The chain joins TRBV7-2 to TRBJ2-1; D not resolved. The V end was cut by 2 bases, the J end by 1 base, with 9 bases between. CDR3 size: 15 residues. Germline CDR1 SGHTA, CDR2 FQGNSA. CDR3 region: CASSLKALSYNEQFF. The CDR3 bases are TGTGCCAGCAGCTTAAAGGCGCTTTCCTACAATGAGCAGTTCTTC.

About this clonotype: A single base separates this from a much larger clone, so it may be a read error. The J gene is TRBJ1-1, the V gene TRBV28; D perhaps matches TRBD1 (6 bases). The V gene lost 8 bases and the J gene lost 5 bases, with 21 bases spanning the gap. Germline-derived CDR1 and CDR2 are MDHEN and SYDVKM. The CDR3 extends over 15 amino acids. The CDR3 reads CASGTYRVWGTEAFF. As DNA, the CDR3 is TGTGCCAGCGGGACATACAGGGTCTGGGGAACTGAAGCTTTCTTT.

Comment on this clonotype: No conserved phenylalanine or tryptophan is present at the end of the CDR3, so a read error is the likely explanation. The DNA is omitted, as the CDR3 cannot be located on it reliably, and the CDR3 follows TCRdb's listing. The V call is TRBV25-1, the J call TRBJ2-7; the tabulated D call, TRBD2, remains unverified against the DNA. Inclusive of both ends, the CDR3 amounts to 8 amino acids. The germline V gene has CDR1 MGHDK and CDR2 SYGVNS. CDR3 in amino acids: CASSERTS.

Points on this clonotype: This may be a read error: a much more frequent sequence differs by one nucleotide. The chain is built from TRBV20-1 and TRBJ1-2; TRBD1 agrees at 7 bases. J was trimmed by 9 bases and V by 0 bases; bases with no gene match: 7. From germline, CDR1 is DFQATT and CDR2 SNEGSKA (reference sequence). This CDR3 spans 13 amino acids. The chain's CDR3 is CSARDQGGYCYTF. The CDR3 DNA reads TGCAGTGCTAGAGATCAGGGGGGGTATTGCTACACCTTC.

This clonotype was counted many times. The chain combines TRBV7-9 with TRBJ2-3, with 15 bases fitting TRBD2. CDR1 and CDR2 (germline): SEHNR, FQNEAQ (reference sequence). The trim removed 5 bases at V and 6 bases at J, leaving 12 bases unmatched. CDR3 length: 18 amino acids. As DNA, the CDR3 is TGTGCCAGCAGCCCTACAGGACTAGCGGGAGGGCCGAGGGATACGCAGTATTTT. The encoded protein is CASSPTGLAGGPRDTQYF. Combining the CDR3 with reference TRBV7-9 and TRBJ2-3 gives the whole variable domain DTGVSQNPRHKITKRGQNVTFRCDPISEHNRLYWYRQTLGQGPEFLTYFQNEAQLEKSRLLSDRFSAERPKGSFSTLEIQRTEQGDSAMYLCASSPTGLAGGPRDTQYFGPGTRLTVL.

To note about this clonotype: At one end the junction does not follow the germline gene, possibly because of a read error. The chain employs TRBV7-2 and TRBJ2-7; no firm D call. Germline V lookup: CDR1 SGHTA, CDR2 FQGNSA. This CDR3 is built from 17 residues. CDR3 nucleotide sequence: TGTGCCAGCAGCTTAGCGGGGTGGGCCCCATTATCGTACGAGCAGTGCTTC. Encoded protein: CASSLAGWAPLSYEQCF.

This clonotype was recorded many times. CDR3 sequence (DNA): TGCAGTGCTAGACGGGACGAGGACTCACCCCTCCACTTT. It translates to CSARRDEDSPLHF. The chain carries TRBV20-1 and TRBJ1-6; D is perhaps TRBD1 (5 bases). The CDR3 totals 13 residues. In germline, CDR1 is DFQATT, CDR2 SNEGSKA (reference sequence). The ends were cut back, 2 bases at V and 10 bases at J, with 12 bases in the middle.

The chain links TRBV11-2 to TRBJ2-7; possible D gene TRBD1, 5 bases. The V end was cut by 2 bases, the J end by 5 bases, with 13 bases between. The CDR3 extends over 14 amino acids. In germline, CDR1 is SGHAT, CDR2 FQNNGV. This CDR3 reads CASSLQDMPDEQYF. CDR3 DNA: TGTGCCAGCAGCTTACAGGACATGCCTGACGAGCAGTACTTC. The variable domain in full, completed from reference TRBV11-2 and TRBJ2-7, reads EAGVAQSPRYKIIEKRQSVAFWCNPISGHATLYWYQQILGQGPKLLIQFQNNGVVDDSQLPKDRFSAERLKGVDSTLKIQPAKLEDSAVYLCASSLQDMPDEQYFGPGTRLTVT.